The text below deals with one T cell receptor (beta chain). The antigen remains undetermined. These data originate in a study of cytomegalovirus exposure and HLA in healthy donors. Study-wide points: High specificity and sensitivity for cytomegalovirus status were reported for the classifier. The authors enumerated over 150 TCR beta chains as linked to cytomegalovirus. Excluded were some V segments that proved indistinguishable, including TRBV6-2 and TRBV6-3.

CDR1 SGHRS and CDR2 YFSETQ come from the germline V gene. This CDR3 has 17 residues. Germline trimming cut 4 bases from V and 3 bases from J; bases unmatched to any gene: 8. Vbeta (60) and Jbeta (13) primers were used in the PCR. The table came from immunoSEQ multiplex PCR; TCRdb's copy has only in-frame clones and leaves some out. The sample has about 80,000 clones, about two thirds seen once. V gene TRBV5-1 combines with J gene TRBJ1-5; 12 bases line up with TRBD1. Sequences were obtained from PBMCs. The sequence was collected from a woman aged 50 to 60 in good health and CMV-seropositive. In DNA, the CDR3 is TGCGCCAGCAGCCTAGGGACAGGGGGCGGTAACAATCAGCCCCAGCATTTT. Its protein is CASSLGTGGGNNQPQHF.